This TCR beta chain was recorded in a study of shared clonotypes between healthy human individuals. Study-level background: Three plates each covered CD4 naive and memory; CD8 naive two, CD8 memory one.

In this sample, this clone turned up a few times. The study drew its donors from healthy HIV-negative adults without recent acute infections or vaccinations. Each sorted subset replicate got 200 ng genomic DNA, roughly 30,000 genomes. Sequencing used immunoSEQ multiplex PCR; TCRdb keeps in-frame clones, though not all of them. The sample includes about 640,000 clones, less than 80% of them seen just once. Germline CDR1 GTSNPN, CDR2 SVGIG (reference sequence). CDR3 length: 15 residues. V lost 4 bases to trimming and J lost 10 bases; unmatched junction nucleotides: 11. Sequenced material: memory CD4+ T cells sorted from blood. Subset here: CD45RA-negative fraction. The V gene is TRBV30, the J gene TRBJ2-1, with 12 positions matching TRBD2. The sequence came from a woman in her 30s in good health. The CDR3 region has the DNA TGTGCCTGGACATACACAACCGGACTAGCGGGAGAGCAGTTCTTC. This codes for CAWTYTTGLAGEQFF.